The rows below give T cell receptor beta chains drawn from one sample of a study of early T cells in non-severe SARS-CoV-2 infection. Via MiXCR, TCRdb re-called the 5' RACE reads, giving one row per CDR3 protein. Of about 110,000 distinct CDR3 sequences listed, over 8.5% are singletons. The sequenced sample was whole blood. The receptors stem from an adult who was a healthcare worker with PCR-confirmed SARS-CoV-2 infection or an uninfected control (not recorded which). Both conserved end residues are trimmed from each CDR3. The D gene is left open where the match is weak. For some rows the clone size is stated as once, few or many, or as a class when expanded; others skip it.

j_gene: TRBJ2-7
v_gene: TRBV28
len: 10
d_gene: -
abundance: few
CDR3aa: ASSFVADEQY

j_gene: TRBJ2-7
v_gene: TRBV28
len: 10
d_gene: -
abundance: many
CDR3aa: ASGSREYEQY

j_gene: TRBJ2-1
v_gene: TRBV15
len: 13
d_gene: -
abundance: few
CDR3aa: ATSRDLSAYNEQF

j_gene: TRBJ2-1
v_gene: TRBV4-1
len: 11
d_gene: TRBD2
abundance: many
CDR3aa: ASSQEGGRAPF

j_gene: TRBJ2-1
v_gene: TRBV29-1
len: 8
d_gene: -
abundance: few
CDR3aa: SVERRRQF

j_gene: TRBJ1-5
v_gene: TRBV20-1
len: 12
d_gene: -
abundance: many
CDR3aa: SASGGYSNQPQH

j_gene: TRBJ2-7
v_gene: TRBV28
len: 11
d_gene: -
abundance: few
CDR3aa: ASTPGQTYEQY

j_gene: TRBJ1-1
v_gene: TRBV7-2
len: 12
d_gene: -
abundance: -
CDR3aa: ASSSGQPWTEAF

j_gene: TRBJ2-1
v_gene: TRBV7-8
len: 14
d_gene: TRBD2
abundance: -
CDR3aa: ASTAASGSYYNEQF

j_gene: TRBJ1-2
v_gene: TRBV7-8
len: 15
d_gene: TRBD1
abundance: -
CDR3aa: ASSSATGTGDPYGYT

j_gene: TRBJ2-7
v_gene: TRBV20-1
len: 10
d_gene: -
abundance: -
CDR3aa: SARVGSYEQY

j_gene: TRBJ2-1
v_gene: TRBV25-1
len: 14
d_gene: -
abundance: many
CDR3aa: ASSEQGAVVGNEQF

j_gene: TRBJ2-1
v_gene: TRBV27
len: 13
d_gene: -
abundance: -
CDR3aa: ASSLEIPIHNEQF

j_gene: TRBJ2-2
v_gene: TRBV20-1
len: 10
d_gene: -
abundance: few
CDR3aa: SASRSAGELF

j_gene: TRBJ2-5
v_gene: TRBV5-1
len: 11
d_gene: -
abundance: many
CDR3aa: ASSFGRQETQY

j_gene: TRBJ1-5
v_gene: TRBV4-2
len: 13
d_gene: -
abundance: few
CDR3aa: ASSQEVQPHQPQH

j_gene: TRBJ1-1
v_gene: TRBV12-3/TRBV12-4
len: 13
d_gene: -
abundance: few
CDR3aa: ASSPQGRVNTEAF

j_gene: TRBJ2-7
v_gene: TRBV28
len: 13
d_gene: -
abundance: few
CDR3aa: ASRHGASSPYEQY

j_gene: TRBJ2-3
v_gene: TRBV11-1
len: 16
d_gene: -
abundance: many
CDR3aa: ASSLAPDGGRRTDTQY

j_gene: TRBJ2-1
v_gene: TRBV7-8
len: 16
d_gene: -
abundance: few
CDR3aa: ASSLVRWGDGSYNEQF

j_gene: TRBJ1-5
v_gene: TRBV7-8
len: 13
d_gene: TRBD1
abundance: many
CDR3aa: ASSLLGTVNQPQH

j_gene: TRBJ1-3
v_gene: TRBV11-2
len: 12
d_gene: -
abundance: many
CDR3aa: ASSLEPTVNTIY

j_gene: TRBJ1-5
v_gene: TRBV18
len: 12
d_gene: -
abundance: few
CDR3aa: ASSPPIRNQPQH

j_gene: TRBJ2-1
v_gene: TRBV23-1
len: 13
d_gene: -
abundance: -
CDR3aa: ASSQFREPYNEQF

j_gene: TRBJ1-1
v_gene: TRBV10-3
len: 13
d_gene: -
abundance: -
CDR3aa: AISDPDTPNTEAF

j_gene: TRBJ2-6
v_gene: TRBV2
len: 13
d_gene: -
abundance: few
CDR3aa: ASSERASGANVLT

j_gene: TRBJ2-3
v_gene: TRBV20-1
len: 16
d_gene: TRBD2
abundance: many
CDR3aa: SARDLGGAGGGTDTQY